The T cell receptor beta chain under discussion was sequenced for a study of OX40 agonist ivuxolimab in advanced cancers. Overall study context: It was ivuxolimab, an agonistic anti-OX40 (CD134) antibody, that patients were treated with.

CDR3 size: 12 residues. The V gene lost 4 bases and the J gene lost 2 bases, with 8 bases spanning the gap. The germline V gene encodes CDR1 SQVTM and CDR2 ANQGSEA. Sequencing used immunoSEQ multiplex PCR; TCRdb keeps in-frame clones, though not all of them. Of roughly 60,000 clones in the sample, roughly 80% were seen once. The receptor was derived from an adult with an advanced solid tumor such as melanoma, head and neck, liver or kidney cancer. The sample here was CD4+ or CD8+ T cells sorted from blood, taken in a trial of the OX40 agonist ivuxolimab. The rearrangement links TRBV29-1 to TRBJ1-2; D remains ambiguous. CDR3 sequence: CSVGGGNYGYTF. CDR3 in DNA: TGCAGCGTTGGGGGTGGAAACTATGGCTACACCTTC.